This TCR beta chain was recovered during a study of T-cell reconstitution after alpha-beta-depleted transplantation in children. Using unique molecular identifiers, the investigators prepared the TCRbeta library. From the PCR reads, TCRdb called clonotypes with MiXCR, one entry per CDR3 protein. The data hold a few hundred thousand distinct CDR3 sequences, with over 8% observed a single time. This clonotype came up many times. The CDR3 consists of 14 residues. V lost 2 bases to trimming and J lost 0 bases, with 2 bases between them. V is TRBV12-3 or TRBV12-4 and J is TRBJ2-6; D is uncertain. This sequence was found in a human donor who donated a stem cell graft to a child with SCID. The sample in question was PBMCs from the stem cell graft donor, obtained from the stem cell graft. The CDR3 DNA is TGTGCCAGCAGTTTACTCTCTGGGGCCAACGTCCTGACTTTC. Protein sequence: CASSLLSGANVLTF.